This TCR beta chain was identified during a study of T-cell memory formation after mild COVID-19. V lost 6 bases and J 4 bases, leaving 12 bases between the germline ends. The CDR3 spans 13 residues. Germline values: CDR1 MNHEY, CDR2 SMNVEV (reference sequence). TCRdb re-called the 5' RACE reads through MiXCR, storing one row per CDR3 protein. The repertoire holds under 400,000 distinct CDR3 sequences, with approximately 29% as singletons. In this sample, this clonotype turned up a few times. Input material: PBMCs or a T cell subset sorted from them (not recorded which). This TCR derives from an adult woman who had mild COVID-19 (a few samples of this study predate the infection). Cell type and time point are not known. The gene calls are TRBV27 and TRBJ1-2; D gene ambiguous. The CDR3 DNA reads as TGTGCCAGCAGGTCAGGCATAAGCTATGGCTACACCTTC. Protein sequence: CASRSGISYGYTF.